Listed below are T cell receptor beta chains from one sample, sequenced in a study of shared T cell receptors in the human thymus. The repertoire was sequenced with immunoSEQ multiplex PCR; TCRdb's copy has only in-frame clones and lacks some. The sample carries 500,000 to 550,000 clones, about 84% recorded once. These data were also filed under a second study, of human thymus T cells.

Material: thymocytes. Receptor source: a boy in the first two years of life with a congenital heart defect. Both conserved end residues are part of each CDR3. Fields, in order: clone size, D gene, J gene, V gene, CDR3 protein, CDR3 DNA. D genes are given only for firm matches. Not all rows give a size; the values are once, few, many and, for expanded clones, a class.

. | . | TRBJ1-2 | TRBV19 | CASSIAPNLQGYGYTF | TGTGCCAGTAGTATAGCGCCCAACCTACAGGGCTATGGCTACACCTTC
. | . | TRBJ2-7 | TRBV12-5 | CASGTKDLGASRSGEQYF | TGTGCTAGTGGTACCAAGGATCTAGGGGCGTCACGTTCAGGCGAGCAGTACTTC
. | TRBD2 | TRBJ2-5 | TRBV6-5 | CASSYWAGGRETQYF | TGTGCCAGCAGTTACTGGGCGGGAGGGCGAGAGACCCAGTACTTC
. | TRBD2 | TRBJ2-3 | TRBV6-1 | CATSSSGRWADTQYF | TGTGCCACTTCATCTAGCGGGAGGTGGGCAGATACGCAGTATTTT
. | . | TRBJ1-2 | TRBV25-1 | CASKGHARVGYTF | TGTGCCAGCAAGGGACACGCCAGGGTTGGCTACACCTTC
. | . | TRBJ2-7 | TRBV28 | CASSLPSTRVPYEQYF | TGTGCCAGCAGTTTACCCTCCACCAGGGTACCCTACGAGCAGTACTTC
few | . | TRBJ2-2 | TRBV4-1 | CASSPPSLGELFF | TGCGCCAGCAGCCCCCCCAGTCTCGGGGAGCTGTTTTTT
. | . | TRBJ1-1 | TRBV5-1 | CASSVQGLEAFF | TGCGCCAGCAGCGTCCAGGGTCTTGAAGCTTTCTTT
. | TRBD2 | TRBJ2-5 | TRBV12-5 | CASGLPGLGEQETQYF | TGTGCTAGTGGTTTGCCGGGACTAGGCGAACAAGAGACCCAGTACTTC
. | TRBD1 | TRBJ1-5 | TRBV6-5 | CASSSQGIGQPQHF | TGTGCCAGCAGTTCACAGGGGATCGGGCAGCCCCAGCATTTT
. | TRBD2 | TRBJ2-7 | TRBV27 | CASSILAGGDHEQYF | TGTGCCAGCAGTATACTAGCGGGAGGGGACCACGAGCAGTACTTC
few | . | TRBJ2-7 | TRBV6-1 | CASEKGTQGSYEQYF | TGTGCCAGTGAGAAGGGGACTCAAGGTTCCTACGAGCAGTACTTC
. | . | TRBJ2-1 | TRBV27 | CASSLLSGKWDEQFF | TGTGCCAGCAGTTTATTGTCCGGGAAGTGGGATGAGCAGTTCTTC
. | . | TRBJ2-7 | TRBV7-9 | CASTHQPPGLPLEEQYF | TGTGCCAGCACCCATCAACCCCCGGGTCTGCCCCTAGAAGAGCAGTACTTC
. | . | TRBJ1-1 | TRBV14 | CASSQRVNTEAFF | TGTGCCAGCAGCCAGAGGGTCAACACTGAAGCTTTCTTT
few | TRBD1 | TRBJ2-5 | TRBV5-6 | CASSVLRDSQETQYF | TGTGCCAGCAGCGTCCTCCGGGACAGCCAAGAGACCCAGTACTTC
. | . | TRBJ2-3 | TRBV14 | CASSPPFGWTSTDTQYF | TGTGCCAGCAGCCCTCCCTTCGGCTGGACTAGCACAGATACGCAGTATTTT
once | TRBD2 | TRBJ2-5 | TRBV5-1 | CASIASGGSMHF | TGCGCCAGCATCGCCTCGGGCGGGAGTATGCACTTC
few | TRBD2 | TRBJ2-2 | TRBV2 | CASSDIPSGRYAGELFF | TGTGCCAGCAGCGATATTCCTAGCGGGAGGTACGCCGGGGAGCTGTTTTTT
. | TRBD1 | TRBJ1-2 | TRBV4-3 | CASSLRGRNGYTF | TGCGCCAGCAGCCTCAGGGGGCGCAACGGCTACACCTTC
. | TRBD2 | TRBJ2-7 | TRBV7-2 | CASSVTSGYEQYF | TGTGCCAGCAGCGTTACTAGCGGCTACGAGCAGTACTTC
. | TRBD2 | TRBJ2-1 | TRBV7-9 | CASSPSLTGTRPPLNEQFF | TGTGCCAGCAGCCCGTCGTTAACCGGGACTAGGCCCCCCTTAAATGAGCAGTTCTTC
. | TRBD2 | TRBJ2-3 | TRBV4-2 | CASSQLAWGGGKTDTQYF | TGTGCCAGCAGCCAATTGGCTTGGGGCGGGGGGAAAACAGATACGCAGTATTTT